This T cell receptor beta chain comes out of a study of blood T cell repertoires in COVID-19. Background on the study: The cDNA or gDNA used as material had been derived from T cells, B-cell-depleted T cells, or PBMCs.

Method: immunoSEQ multiplex PCR; TCRdb's copy keeps in-frame clones and lacks some. The sample carries 300,000 to 400,000 clones, more than 90% recorded once. Participants were aged roughly 18 to 95 years, lived in around 25 US areas, and enrolled virtually. The CDR3 has 14 amino acids. The V gene's germline CDR1 is DFQATT and CDR2 SNEGSKA (reference sequence). With V trimmed by 3 bases and J by 4 bases, 5 bases remained unmatched. This clonotype was sampled from a man aged 55 to 70 who had recovered from COVID-19. The chain combines TRBV20-1 with TRBJ2-1, with 8 bases fitting TRBD2. What was sequenced was PBMCs or T cells enriched from blood (not recorded which). The CDR3 sequence is CSASKTSAYNEQFF. The CDR3 coding sequence is TGCAGTGCTAGTAAGACTAGCGCTTACAATGAGCAGTTCTTC.